Listed here are 29 T cell receptor beta chains from one sample, sequenced in a study of T cell repertoires in cytomegalovirus infection. MiXCR, run by TCRdb on the reads, gives a single entry per CDR3 protein. The table shows 200,000 to 300,000 distinct CDR3 sequences, with approximately 9.1% occurring only once. Sequencing used PBMCs. These receptors were taken from a human donor in good health (CMV status not recorded). Some clones in this sample may be carry-over from other donors' samples.

This clonotype was recorded many times. This rearrangement joins TRBV12-3 or TRBV12-4 to TRBJ2-1, with a possible D match to TRBD1 (5 bases). The CDR3 is made up of 13 amino acids. V shed 6 bases and J shed 12 bases, with 18 bases lying between them. CDR3 sequence: CASSLIQGVGQFF. CDR3 nucleotides: TGTGCCAGCAGCCTCATCCAGGGTGTTGGGCAGTTCTTC.

Many counts were recorded for this clonotype. The chain carries TRBV7-2 and TRBJ1-5; D is undetermined. The V end was cut by 1 base, the J end by 10 bases, with 8 bases between. Germline-derived CDR1 and CDR2 are SGHTA and FQGNSA. This CDR3 region has 12 residues. DNA for the CDR3: TGTGCCAGCAGCTTAGGATATGGCCCCCAGCATTTT. Encoded protein: CASSLGYGPQHF.

This clonotype showed up just a few times. V is TRBV2 and J is TRBJ2-3; 11 bases align to TRBD1. Trimming cost V 2 bases and J 2 bases; bases outside gene matches: 6. The germline CDR1 and CDR2 sequences are SNHLY and FYNNEI. The CDR3 is made up of 17 amino acids. The CDR3 DNA follows: TGTGCCAGCAGTGAACTTGGGACAGGGGGGGACACAGATACGCAGTATTTT. Protein: CASSELGTGGDTDTQYF.

This clonotype was detected ten times or more. This chain links TRBV7-2 with TRBJ1-1; D is unclear. Trimming pared 5 bases from V and 11 bases from J, leaving 15 bases between. This CDR3 comprises 12 residues. Per the germline V gene, CDR1 is SGHTA and CDR2 is FQGNSA. In DNA form, the CDR3 reads TGTGCCAGCAGCCCCGGTACCAGGAAGGCTTTCTTT. This translates into CASSPGTRKAFF.

This clonotype has a count of ten or more. The chain links TRBV7-2 to TRBJ1-1; the match to TRBD1 covers 7 bases. CDR3 length: 16 residues. Trimming cost V 5 bases and J 0 bases; bases outside gene matches: 9. Per the germline V gene, CDR1 is SGHTA and CDR2 is FQGNSA. The CDR3 loop is CASSLQKTGMNTEAFF. In DNA form, the CDR3 reads TGTGCCAGCAGCCTACAAAAGACAGGGATGAACACTGAAGCTTTCTTT.

This clonotype showed up just a few times. The rearrangement links TRBV13 to TRBJ1-2; D call uncertain. The CDR3 has 14 amino acids. CDR1 PRHDT and CDR2 FYEKMQ come from the germline V gene (reference sequence). V was shortened by 1 base and J by 6 bases, with 12 bases between the two germline ends. DNA of the CDR3: TGTGCCAGCAGCTTAGTATACAGTTGGGATGGCTACACCTTC. Its translation: CASSLVYSWDGYTF.

This clonotype has at least ten counts. The chain joins TRBV29-1 to TRBJ2-1; 7 nucleotides agree with TRBD1. With V trimmed by 4 bases and J by 3 bases, 3 bases remained unmatched. Per the germline V gene, CDR1 is SQVTM and CDR2 is ANQGSEA. This CDR3 has 13 residues. The CDR3 DNA sequence: TGCAGCGTTGCCGGGACAGTCTACAATGAGCAGTTCTTC. Its protein is CSVAGTVYNEQFF.

The chain joins TRBV19 to TRBJ1-3; D is perhaps TRBD1 (5 bases). The germline gives CDR1 LNHDA, CDR2 SQIVND (reference sequence). The CDR3 is made up of 15 amino acids. The V and J ends lost 6 bases and 2 bases respectively, with 14 bases between them. The CDR3 protein is CASRLQGHPGNTIYF. In DNA form, the CDR3 reads TGTGCCAGTAGGCTTCAGGGCCATCCTGGAAACACCATATATTTT.

This clonotype was seen many times. The rearrangement links TRBV6-1 to TRBJ1-1; D is possibly TRBD1 (5 bases). This CDR3 has 13 residues. With 6 bases removed from V and 1 base from J, the gap between germline ends came to 9 bases. CDR1 is MNHNS, CDR2 SASEGT, per germline. The CDR3 sequence is CASSRRGNTEAFF. For the CDR3, the DNA is TGTGCCAGCAGCCGGAGGGGGAACACTGAAGCTTTCTTT.

The table lists this clonotype with a few counts. This chain joins TRBV7-2 and TRBJ2-7; maybe TRBD1 (6 bases). The CDR3 spans 15 residues. V lost 1 base and J 1 base, leaving 11 bases between the germline ends. The germline V gene encodes CDR1 SGHTA and CDR2 FQGNSA. CDR3 bases: TGTGCCAGCAGCTTAGGAGACAGGCGTTCCTACGAGCAGTACTTC. Its protein product is CASSLGDRRSYEQYF.

This clonotype came up many times. The J gene is TRBJ2-3, the V gene TRBV7-2, with 14 bases matching TRBD2. V lost 2 bases to trimming and J lost 5 bases; unmatched junction nucleotides: 6. The CDR3 extends over 17 amino acids. Germline CDR1 reads SGHTA; CDR2 reads FQGNSA. CDR3 in amino acids: CASSLYGTSGGRDTQYF. The CDR3 coding sequence is TGTGCCAGCAGCTTATATGGGACTAGCGGGGGTAGAGATACGCAGTATTTT. The variable domain in full, completed from reference TRBV7-2 and TRBJ2-3, reads GAGVSQSPSNKVTEKGKDVELRCDPISGHTALYWYRQSLGQGLEFLIYFQGNSAPDKSGLPSDRFSAERTGGSVSTLTIQRTQQEDSAVYLCASSLYGTSGGRDTQYFGPGTRLTVL.

The table lists this clonotype with a few counts. V gene TRBV27 combines with J gene TRBJ1-1, with D possibly TRBD1 on 6 matching bases. Per the germline V gene, CDR1 is MNHEY and CDR2 is SMNVEV (reference sequence). V lost 6 bases to trimming and J lost 1 base, with 12 bases between them. The CDR3 is 14 amino acids. The CDR3 DNA reads TGTGCCAGCAGCCCAGGGGCCACGAACACTGAAGCTTTCTTT. This translates into CASSPGATNTEAFF.

This clonotype was detected ten times or more. The chain recombines TRBV7-2 with TRBJ2-1; D uncertain. The length of the CDR3 is 16 residues. The V and J ends lost 1 base and 0 bases respectively, with 10 bases between them. Germline V CDR1 and CDR2: SGHTA, FQGNSA. CDR3 protein: CASSLGGTVSYNEQFF. The CDR3 bases are TGTGCCAGCAGCTTAGGTGGCACCGTCTCCTACAATGAGCAGTTCTTC.

V gene TRBV20-1 combines with J gene TRBJ1-2, with D hard to call. CDR1 DFQATT and CDR2 SNEGSKA come from the germline V gene (reference sequence). This CDR3 comprises 17 residues. Trimming pared 1 base from V and 0 bases from J, leaving 18 bases between. The CDR3 loop reads CSARVHGRAEANYGYTF. The CDR3, as DNA: TGCAGTGCTAGAGTACACGGCCGGGCCGAAGCTAACTATGGCTACACCTTC.

This clonotype was recorded many times. The V gene is TRBV7-2, the J gene TRBJ2-7; D gene ambiguous. Per germline, CDR1 SGHTA and CDR2 FQGNSA. There are 15 residues in the CDR3. Trimming cost V 4 bases and J 2 bases, with 15 bases left between them. Here the CDR3 DNA reads TGTGCCAGCAGCTCGGGCCAGAGGCCCCCCTACGAGCAGTACTTC. It translates to CASSSGQRPPYEQYF.

This clonotype was counted at least ten times. The rearrangement joins TRBV6-1 to TRBJ1-2; 12 nucleotides match TRBD1. The trim removed 3 bases at V and 7 bases at J, leaving 3 bases unmatched. The CDR3 has 14 residues. The V gene's germline CDR1 is MNHNS and CDR2 SASEGT. The CDR3 sequence is CASSEGQGAGGYTF. The CDR3 nucleotides read TGTGCCAGCAGTGAGGGACAGGGGGCAGGTGGCTACACCTTC.

The V call is TRBV11-3, the J call TRBJ2-1, with a weak D call TRBD2 (6 bases). This CDR3 contains 14 residues. Germline V gene sequence: CDR1 SGHNT, CDR2 YENEEA. The germline V and J ends were trimmed by 5 bases and 9 bases, with 17 bases remaining between them. CDR3 coding DNA: TGTGCCAGCAGCCCAAGCCCCAGCGGGCGTGAGCAGTTCTTC. Its translation is CASSPSPSGREQFF.

This clonotype was seen a few times. The chain is built from TRBV18 and TRBJ1-4, with D possibly matching TRBD1 (5 bases). CDR1 is KGHSH and CDR2 is LQKENI in the germline V gene. The V gene lost 0 bases and the J gene lost 6 bases, with 8 bases spanning the gap. The CDR3 spans 14 residues. This CDR3 is CASSPPGADEKLFF. The CDR3 DNA reads as TGTGCCAGCTCACCACCCGGGGCGGATGAAAAACTGTTTTTT.

This clonotype was recorded at least ten times. This chain uses TRBV7-2 with TRBJ1-1; D may be TRBD1 (5 bases). Germline V gene sequence: CDR1 SGHTA, CDR2 FQGNSA. V shed 5 bases and J shed 0 bases, with 13 bases lying between them. CDR3 length equals 15 residues. The CDR3 DNA is TGTGCCAGCAGCGTTGGGAAAGGGGTGAACACTGAAGCTTTCTTT. Translation gives CASSVGKGVNTEAFF.

This clonotype was observed at least ten times. V and J are TRBV15 and TRBJ1-2; D gene unclear. Germline assignment: CDR1 LNHNV and CDR2 YYDKDF (reference sequence). The CDR3 extends over 15 amino acids. Trimming took 3 bases from V and 0 from J, leaving 11 bases between them. The CDR3 here is CATSSTELANYGYTF. The CDR3 DNA follows: TGTGCCACCAGCAGTACAGAGTTAGCTAACTATGGCTACACCTTC. Full variable domain (missing parts from reference TRBV15 and TRBJ1-2): DAMVIQNPRYQVTQFGKPVTLSCSQTLNHNVMYWYQQKSSQAPKLLFHYYDKDFNNEADTPDNFQSRRPNTSFCFLDIRSPGLGDTAMYLCATSSTELANYGYTFGSGTRLTVV.

This clonotype was detected ten times or more. This chain joins TRBV19 and TRBJ2-1, with 7 bases lining up with TRBD2. J lost 4 bases, V lost 7 bases, and 13 bases had no gene match. This CDR3 has 16 residues. The germline CDR1 and CDR2 sequences are LNHDA and SQIVND (reference sequence). The CDR3 reads CASTDEGLGSYNEQFF. CDR3 DNA: TGTGCCAGTACGGACGAAGGACTAGGATCTTACAATGAGCAGTTCTTC.

This clonotype came up a few times. This chain uses TRBV7-6 with TRBJ2-5; TRBD1 is a possible D gene (5 bases). Germline V gene sequence: CDR1 SGHVS, CDR2 FNYEAQ. Trimming removed 6 bases from V and 5 bases from J, with 10 bases in between. CDR3 length equals 12 residues. As DNA, the CDR3 is TGTGCCAGCAGTAATTCAGGGGAGACCCAGTACTTC. Its protein product is CASSNSGETQYF.

There are many counts of this clonotype. The chain joins TRBV7-9 to TRBJ2-1; maybe TRBD1 (5 bases). The CDR3 runs to 12 residues. V lost 1 base and J 8 bases, leaving 6 bases between the germline ends. Germline lookup yields CDR1 SEHNR and CDR2 FQNEAQ (reference sequence). The CDR3 reads CASSLGGDEQFF. The DNA for the CDR3 is TGTGCCAGCAGCTTAGGGGGCGATGAGCAGTTCTTC.

Many counts were recorded for this clonotype. J is TRBJ2-1 and V is TRBV7-9, with 15 bases fitting TRBD2. J was trimmed by 9 bases and V by 3 bases; bases with no gene match: 6. The CDR3 length is 16 residues. Germline loops: CDR1 SEHNR, CDR2 FQNEAQ (reference sequence). CDR3 in DNA: TGTGCCAGCAGCTTCGGACTAGCGGGAGGGGCGGCTGAGCAGTTCTTC. It specifies CASSFGLAGGAAEQFF. The full variable domain, in which reference TRBV7-9 and TRBJ2-1 provide the parts outside the CDR3, is DTGVSQNPRHKITKRGQNVTFRCDPISEHNRLYWYRQTLGQGPEFLTYFQNEAQLEKSRLLSDRFSAERPKGSFSTLEIQRTEQGDSAMYLCASSFGLAGGAAEQFFGPGTRLTVL.

This clonotype was counted at least ten times. The chain carries TRBV7-2 and TRBJ1-2; D is uncertain. The CDR3 is 12 residues long. Between the trimmed V and J ends, which lost 1 base and 8 bases, there was a span of 8 bases. Germline CDR1 reads SGHTA; CDR2 reads FQGNSA. CDR3 sequence reads: CASSLDEAGYTF. The CDR3 DNA reads as TGTGCCAGCAGCTTAGACGAAGCAGGCTACACCTTC.

This clonotype was detected ten times or more. The chain joins TRBV7-9 to TRBJ2-7; 7 bases fit TRBD1. Unmatched junction bases numbered 13, after V lost 6 bases and J lost 5 bases. Germline V gene data show CDR1 as SEHNR and CDR2 as FQNEAQ (reference sequence). The CDR3 is 15 amino acids. The CDR3 DNA reads as TGTGCCAGCAGGAGTCCAAAAGACAGGGACCACGAGCAGTACTTC. Its protein product is CASRSPKDRDHEQYF.

This chain links TRBV5-1 with TRBJ2-2; maybe TRBD2 (6 bases). Trimming cost V 0 bases and J 0 bases, with 9 bases left between them. Germline assignment: CDR1 SGHRS and CDR2 YFSETQ. The CDR3 has 16 amino acids. CDR3: CASSLVEGTNTGELFF. The DNA of the CDR3 is TGCGCCAGCAGCTTGGTGGAGGGAACGAACACCGGGGAGCTGTTTTTT.

This clonotype was counted many times. The rearrangement links TRBV7-9 to TRBJ2-1; D is ambiguous. Deletions cut 0 bases from V and 5 bases from J, with 8 bases between. Per germline, CDR1 SEHNR and CDR2 FQNEAQ (reference sequence). The CDR3 is 14 amino acids. CDR3 sequence reads: CASSLASQDNEQFF. The CDR3 nucleotides are TGTGCCAGCAGCTTAGCGAGCCAGGACAATGAGCAGTTCTTC.

This clonotype was found a few times. V usage is TRBV10-3 and J usage is TRBJ2-7, with D perhaps TRBD2 (6 bases). The V end lost 6 bases, the J end lost 7 bases, and 22 bases lay between the germline ends. Germline V gene data show CDR1 as ENHRY and CDR2 as SYGVKD. The CDR3 extends over 15 amino acids. CDR3 bases: TGTGCCATCAGGGGGGGATGGCAAACCTATGTAGAGCAGTACTTC. It translates to CAIRGGWQTYVEQYF.